What follows describes a single TCR beta chain. The protocol was immunoSEQ multiplex PCR, while the TCRdb copy is restricted to in-frame clones and leaves out a portion. The repertoire consists of approximately 300,000 clones, with about 86% occurring once and the leading ten covering 1.2%. The sample is drawn from a study of blood T cell repertoires in COVID-19. The CDR3 has 15 amino acids. Trimming stripped 3 bases from V and 1 base from J, with 9 bases between. In germline, CDR1 is LNHDA, CDR2 SQIVND (reference sequence). Material: peripheral blood. This clonotype was obtained from a woman in her forties or fifties with acute or convalescent COVID-19. V usage is TRBV19 and J usage is TRBJ2-2, with D tentatively TRBD1 (5 bases). The CDR3 sequence is CASSIGHLNTGELFF. CDR3 DNA: TGTGCCAGTAGTATCGGACACCTGAACACCGGGGAGCTGTTTTTT.